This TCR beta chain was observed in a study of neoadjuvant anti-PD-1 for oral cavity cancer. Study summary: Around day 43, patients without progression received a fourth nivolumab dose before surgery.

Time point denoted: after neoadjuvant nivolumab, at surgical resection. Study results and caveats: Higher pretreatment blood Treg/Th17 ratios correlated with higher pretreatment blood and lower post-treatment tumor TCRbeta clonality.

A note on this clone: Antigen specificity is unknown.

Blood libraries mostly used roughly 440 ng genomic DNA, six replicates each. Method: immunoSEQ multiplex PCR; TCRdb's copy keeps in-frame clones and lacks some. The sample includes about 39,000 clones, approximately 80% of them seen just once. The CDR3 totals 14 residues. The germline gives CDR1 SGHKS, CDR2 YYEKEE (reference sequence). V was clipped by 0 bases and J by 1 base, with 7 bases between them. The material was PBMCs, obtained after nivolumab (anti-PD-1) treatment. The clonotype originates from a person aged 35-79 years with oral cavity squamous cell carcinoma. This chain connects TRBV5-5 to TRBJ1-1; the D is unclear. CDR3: CASSLGPENTEAFF. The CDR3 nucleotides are TGTGCCAGCAGCTTGGGGCCGGAGAACACTGAAGCTTTCTTT.